The source of this T cell receptor (beta chain) is a study of blood T cell repertoires in COVID-19 (TCRdb year 2020). Regarding the research as a whole: Samples covering the acute and convalescent phases of COVID-19 were provided by collaborators in the United States, Italy and Spain. The sample metadata nearly always contained a de-identified subject ID, COVID-19 status, age in years and sex. The prospective study material was composed of cDNA or gDNA derived from T cells, B-cell-depleted T cells, or PBMCs. The repertoires were released in a freely available public database intended as a resource for research on the immune response to SARS-CoV-2. Where HLA class I and class II types were available, the types were taken from metadata supplied by the sample provider, not from assay-based typing. Subjects who had been exposed to COVID-19, were actively infected with it, or had recovered from it provided the deeply sampled blood TCRbeta repertoires that made up the dataset. Samples came from the ongoing ImmuneRACE study (first 160 participants) plus 1,254 subjects from 6 global collaborators.

On the study overall, not on this receptor specifically: The quantity of clinical and demographic metadata differed by source and by participant and was supplied without curation.

This clone was picked up one time. The specificity of this receptor is unknown. Per-base quality was not reported, and no clone a single base away is much larger than it. Whole blood was collected in K2EDTA tubes by collaborating institutions according to the institutions' own protocols. For TCRbeta analysis, collaborators shipped samples as frozen whole blood, isolated PBMCs, or DNA extracted from either of those sample types. TCRbeta CDR3 regions were amplified from genomic DNA using the immunoSEQ Assay, a bias-controlled multiplex PCR. In the original analysis: Nucleated cell counts per sample were estimated from amplification of reference gene primers within the assay. Sequence reads were collapsed and filtered to measure the absolute abundance of every unique TCRbeta CDR3 rearrangement. For each sample, productive Simpson clonality was calculated as the square root of Simpson's diversity index across productive rearrangements. The clones in this table, taken by TCRdb from immuneACCESS, are in-frame only. Not every clone is retained; where verified, under half of the shortfall comes from an unresolved V gene, and the cause of the rest is unknown. V, J and clone size are those of that table, while D and trimming were read from the DNA. Here the sample has roughly 18,000 clones; roughly 91% occur a single time. Approximately 7.7% of the sample goes to the ten largest clones.

Sequenced sample: peripheral blood. This receptor was taken from a human donor in a cohort sampled during active COVID-19.

The CDR3 is CASSPGGSNEKLFF. The nucleotides are TGTGCCAGCAGCCCAGGGGGGTCTAATGAAAAACTGTTTTTT. The receptor chain draws on TRBV11-3 and TRBJ1-4, with 7 bases in between that match TRBD1. The CDR3 contains 14 residues, cysteine and phenylalanine counted. Only CDR3 DNA remains: 42 bases, in frame from the first base. Relative to germline, V is missing 5 bases and J is missing 3 bases, with 3 bases of the junction outside any gene match. The germline V gene encodes CDR1 SGHNT and CDR2 YENEEA. The variable domain in full, with residues beyond the CDR3 obtained from the reference TRBV11-3 and TRBJ1-4 genes, is EAGVVQSPRYKIIEKKQPVAFWCNPISGHNTLYWYLQNLGQGPELLIRYENEEAVDDSQLPKDRFSAERLKGVDSTLKIQPAELGDSAVYLCASSPGGSNEKLFFGSGTQLSVL.